One and the same sample provided the 15 T cell receptor beta chains below, sequenced in a study of cytomegalovirus exposure and HLA in healthy donors. Here immunoSEQ multiplex PCR was the method, and the copy in TCRdb shows in-frame clones only, minus some. The sample includes about 250,000 clones, approximately 84% of them seen just once. The sample consisted of PBMCs. All receptors derive from a man aged 18 to 30 in good health and CMV-seropositive.

This clone was picked up one time. The genes are TRBV9 and TRBJ2-5; D is unclear. CDR1 SGDLS and CDR2 YYNGEE come from the germline V gene. There are 12 residues in the CDR3. V was shortened by 4 bases and J by 5 bases, with 9 bases between the two germline ends. CDR3 sequence: CASSLSGETQYF. CDR3 nucleotide sequence: TGTGCCAGCAGCTTGTCTGGGGAGACCCAGTACTTC.

The chain employs TRBV11-2 and TRBJ2-7; no definite D call. V lost 0 bases, J lost 4 bases, and 10 bases lay in between. This CDR3 spans 14 amino acids. Per germline, CDR1 SGHAT and CDR2 FQNNGV. Here the CDR3 reads CASSLDRTNYEQYF. CDR3 coding DNA: TGTGCCAGCAGCTTAGACAGAACTAATTACGAGCAGTACTTC. Combining the CDR3 with reference TRBV11-2 and TRBJ2-7 gives the whole variable domain EAGVAQSPRYKIIEKRQSVAFWCNPISGHATLYWYQQILGQGPKLLIQFQNNGVVDDSQLPKDRFSAERLKGVDSTLKIQPAKLEDSAVYLCASSLDRTNYEQYFGPGTRLTVT.

The chain uses TRBV29-1 and TRBJ2-5; 8 positions agree with TRBD2. The length of the CDR3 is 13 residues. Germline CDR1 reads SQVTM; CDR2 reads ANQGSEA. V trimming: 6 bases; J trimming: 4 bases; junction bases outside the gene matches: 7. The CDR3 nucleotides are TGCAGCGTACAAGCGGGAGTTAGAGAGACCCAGTACTTC. It yields the protein CSVQAGVRETQYF.

V usage is TRBV5-1 and J usage is TRBJ1-1; TRBD1 matches at 7 bases. This CDR3 spans 15 amino acids. Germline V lookup: CDR1 SGHRS, CDR2 YFSETQ. The J segment lost 1 base and the V segment lost 4 bases, leaving 7 bases of the junction unmatched. The CDR3 nucleotides read TGCGCCAGCAGCCCCGACAGGGCCTGGAACACTGAAGCTTTCTTT. It yields the protein CASSPDRAWNTEAFF.

The V and J genes are TRBV19 and TRBJ1-5, with no clear D. Trimming removed 1 base from V and 3 bases from J, with 4 bases in between. Germline CDR1 is LNHDA and CDR2 is SQIVND (reference sequence). The CDR3 extends over 13 amino acids. CDR3 nucleotides: TGTGCCAGTAGTATAGCCCTCAATCAGCCCCAGCATTTT. It specifies CASSIALNQPQHF.

The rearrangement joins TRBV13 to TRBJ1-1; D not certain. Looked up from germline, CDR1 is PRHDT and CDR2 is FYEKMQ (reference sequence). V lost 5 bases and J 1 base, leaving 17 bases between the germline ends. This CDR3 contains 16 residues. The CDR3 DNA reads as TGTGCCAGCAGCGTAGACCGCATCGGGGAGAACACTGAAGCTTTCTTT. Its translation is CASSVDRIGENTEAFF.

V usage is TRBV11-2 and J usage is TRBJ2-3; D possibly uses TRBD1 or TRBD2 (6 bases each). Trimming shortened V by 5 bases and J by 4 bases, and 22 bases separated the two germline ends. The CDR3 consists of 17 residues. Germline lookup yields CDR1 SGHAT and CDR2 FQNNGV. The CDR3 here is CASSPRDTVWGPDTQYF. In DNA, the CDR3 is TGTGCCAGCAGCCCGCGGGACACCGTTTGGGGTCCAGATACGCAGTATTTT. Looking up the rest from reference TRBV11-2 and TRBJ2-3 gives the full variable domain: EAGVAQSPRYKIIEKRQSVAFWCNPISGHATLYWYQQILGQGPKLLIQFQNNGVVDDSQLPKDRFSAERLKGVDSTLKIQPAKLEDSAVYLCASSPRDTVWGPDTQYFGPGTRLTVL.

This clone appeared a single time. This same CDR3 is encoded by further DNA sequences in the sample. This chain uses TRBV5-1 with TRBJ2-5; D not certain. V was shortened by 0 bases and J by 2 bases, with 5 bases between the two germline ends. Germline V gene data show CDR1 as SGHRS and CDR2 as YFSETQ. The CDR3 has 13 amino acids. The CDR3 protein is CASSLGVQETQYF. The CDR3 DNA is TGCGCCAGCAGCTTGGGGGTACAAGAGACCCAGTACTTC.

This rearrangement joins TRBV14 to TRBJ2-7; D tentatively reads TRBD1 or TRBD2 (5 bases each). Germline assignment: CDR1 SGHDN and CDR2 FVKESK. Trimming removed 0 bases from V and 5 bases from J, with 17 bases in between. The CDR3 spans 16 residues. The CDR3 DNA follows: TGTGCCAGCAGCCAAGATGTTGGGGGACGGGCCCACGAGCAGTACTTC. This translates into CASSQDVGGRAHEQYF. Filled out from reference TRBV14 and TRBJ2-7, the complete variable domain reads EAGVTQFPSHSVIEKGQTVTLRCDPISGHDNLYWYRRVMGKEIKFLLHFVKESKQDESGMPNNRFLAERTGGTYSTLKVQPAELEDSGVYFCASSQDVGGRAHEQYFGPGTRLTVT.

V is TRBV29-1 and J is TRBJ2-1; D perhaps matches TRBD2 (5 bases). V lost 7 bases to trimming and J lost 5 bases, with 9 bases between them. In germline, CDR1 is SQVTM, CDR2 ANQGSEA. The CDR3 extends over 11 amino acids. DNA for the CDR3: TGCAGCGGGATTAGCGACAATGAGCAGTTCTTC. Translating gives CSGISDNEQFF.

J is TRBJ1-2 and V is TRBV5-1; possibly TRBD1 for D (5 bases). The V end lost 4 bases, the J end lost 7 bases, and 26 bases lay between the germline ends. CDR1 and CDR2 from the germline V gene are SGHRS and YFSETQ. This CDR3 region has 17 residues. CDR3 residues: CASSRTGNGGHGGGYTF. The CDR3 nucleotides read TGCGCCAGCAGCCGTACAGGAAATGGAGGACACGGTGGTGGCTACACCTTC.

The J gene is TRBJ1-5, the V gene TRBV7-2, with D tentatively TRBD1 (5 bases). This CDR3 region has 16 residues. V was cut by 0 bases and J by 8 bases, with 17 bases left in between. Per germline, CDR1 SGHTA and CDR2 FQGNSA. This chain's CDR3 is CASSLAPLSGVKPQHF. The DNA of the CDR3 is TGTGCCAGCAGCTTAGCGCCCCTGTCGGGGGTAAAGCCCCAGCATTTT. Full variable domain (missing parts from reference TRBV7-2 and TRBJ1-5): GAGVSQSPSNKVTEKGKDVELRCDPISGHTALYWYRQSLGQGLEFLIYFQGNSAPDKSGLPSDRFSAERTGGSVSTLTIQRTQQEDSAVYLCASSLAPLSGVKPQHFGDGTRLSIL.

The V call is TRBV2, the J call TRBJ1-5, with D unresolved. Germline V CDR1 and CDR2: SNHLY, FYNNEI. This CDR3 is built from 13 residues. Trimming pared 4 bases from V and 3 bases from J, leaving 7 bases between. The DNA for the CDR3 is TGTGCCAGCAGTGCAGGAAACAATCAGCCCCAGCATTTT. Its translation: CASSAGNNQPQHF. Looking up the rest from reference TRBV2 and TRBJ1-5 gives the full variable domain: EPEVTQTPSHQVTQMGQEVILRCVPISNHLYFYWYRQILGQKVEFLVSFYNNEISEKSEIFDDQFSVERPDGSNFTLKIRSTKLEDSAMYFCASSAGNNQPQHFGDGTRLSIL.

The chain has TRBV9 and TRBJ2-2, with 10 bases aligning to TRBD1. There are 15 residues in the CDR3. Germline V lookup: CDR1 SGDLS, CDR2 YYNGEE. V lost 3 bases and J lost 7; bases outside the gene matches: 6. CDR3 loop: CASSAQDRGVGELFF. Here the CDR3 DNA reads TGTGCCAGCAGCGCCCAGGACAGGGGGGTCGGGGAGCTGTTTTTT.

This clone occurred once. The chain carries TRBV19 and TRBJ1-1; the D gene is possibly TRBD1 (6 bases). V gave up 7 bases and J gave up 10 bases, with 19 bases separating them. CDR3 length: 13 amino acids. From germline, CDR1 is LNHDA and CDR2 SQIVND (reference sequence). The CDR3 is CASNNQARGRAFF. The CDR3 DNA reads as TGTGCCAGTAACAACCAAGCGCGGGGGCGAGCTTTCTTT.